These 27 T cell receptor beta chains share one sample of origin, sequenced in a study of cytomegalovirus exposure and HLA in healthy donors. This PCR relied on a set of 60 Vbeta primers and 13 Jbeta primers. Here immunoSEQ multiplex PCR was the method, and the copy in TCRdb shows in-frame clones only, minus some. Among 200,000 to 250,000 clones listed, more than 75% were seen once. The material sequenced was PBMCs. These receptors all stem from a woman aged 40 to 50 in good health and CMV-seropositive.

The J gene is TRBJ2-2, the V gene TRBV19, with TRBD1 matching 7 bases. Per germline, CDR1 LNHDA and CDR2 SQIVND (reference sequence). The CDR3 runs to 14 residues. V lost 3 bases to trimming and J lost 4 bases; unmatched junction nucleotides: 2. CDR3 in amino acids: CASSIHRGTGELFF. CDR3 DNA: TGTGCCAGTAGTATTCACAGGGGCACCGGGGAGCTGTTTTTT.

The chain couples TRBV5-6 to TRBJ1-2, with TRBD1 identical over 9 bases. CDR1 and CDR2 (germline): SGHDT, YYEEEE. V shed 5 bases, J shed 4 bases, and the junction held 12 bases outside the gene matches. CDR3 length: 16 amino acids. The CDR3 DNA follows: TGTGCCAGCAGGCTTAGGAACCGGGACAGGGCCTATGGCTACACCTTC. It is translated as CASRLRNRDRAYGYTF.

In its sample, this clone was seen a few times. V and J are TRBV4-1 and TRBJ2-5; 8 nucleotides match TRBD1. From germline, CDR1 is MGHRA and CDR2 YSYEKL. V lost 1 base to trimming and J lost 2 bases; unmatched junction nucleotides: 3. The CDR3 totals 15 residues. CDR3 loop: CASSQAGGLQETQYF. CDR3 bases: TGCGCCAGCAGCCAAGCAGGGGGCTTACAAGAGACCCAGTACTTC.

The J gene is TRBJ2-7, the V gene TRBV10-3; the match to TRBD1 covers 9 bases. The CDR3 spans 15 residues. V gave up 4 bases and J gave up 6 bases; unmatched junction bases: 10. Germline V gene lookup returns CDR1 ENHRY and CDR2 SYGVKD. CDR3 DNA: TGTGCCATCAGTGTGGGGACAGGGTCGATCTCCGAGCAGTACTTC. Its translation: CAISVGTGSISEQYF.

This clone occurred a few times. The J gene is TRBJ1-1, the V gene TRBV29-1; possibly TRBD1 for D (6 bases). The CDR3 length is 14 residues. Germline V CDR1 and CDR2: SQVTM, ANQGSEA. Trimming shortened V by 7 bases and J by 5 bases, and 20 bases separated the two germline ends. CDR3: CSGVRGGMLTEAFF. CDR3 sequence (DNA): TGCAGCGGAGTCAGGGGAGGGATGTTGACTGAAGCTTTCTTT.

J is TRBJ1-5 and V is TRBV2; 8 positions agree with TRBD1. The V segment lost 5 bases and the J segment 7 bases; nucleotides outside the gene matches: 4. Germline V gives CDR1 SNHLY, CDR2 FYNNEI. The CDR3 covers 13 residues. As DNA, the CDR3 is TGTGCCAGCAGTCAGGGGGCAAAACAGCCCCAGCATTTT. It encodes CASSQGAKQPQHF.

The chain uses TRBV28 and TRBJ1-3; maybe TRBD1 (6 bases). Trimming took off 6 bases at V and 2 bases at J, with 14 bases between the two ends. This CDR3 is 15 amino acids long. Germline V gene sequence: CDR1 MDHEN, CDR2 SYDVKM. The CDR3 protein is CASSPPGHTGNTIYF. DNA for the CDR3: TGTGCCAGCAGCCCTCCGGGACACACTGGAAACACCATATATTTT. Full variable domain (remainder filled in from reference TRBV28 and TRBJ1-3): DVKVTQSSRYLVKRTGEKVFLECVQDMDHENMFWYRQDPGLGLRLIYFSYDVKMKEKGDIPEGYSVSREKKERFSLILESASTNQTSMYLCASSPPGHTGNTIYFGEGSWLTVV.

This clone was observed a handful of times. J is TRBJ1-2 and V is TRBV28, with D maybe TRBD1 (5 bases). The ends were cut back, 7 bases at V and 7 bases at J, with 25 bases in the middle. The germline CDR1 and CDR2 sequences are MDHEN and SYDVKM. CDR3 length equals 16 residues. CDR3 loop: CASTLPGFFEGGGYTF. The CDR3 nucleotides are TGTGCCAGCACGCTCCCAGGGTTTTTTGAGGGAGGTGGCTACACCTTC.

This chain connects TRBV6-5 to TRBJ2-1; weak D call: TRBD1 (6 bases). CDR3 length equals 15 residues. In germline, CDR1 is MNHEY, CDR2 SVGAGI. Trimming removed 0 bases at V and 6 bases at J, with 12 bases between. The CDR3 loop reads CASSYSTGSGNEQFF. The CDR3 DNA reads as TGTGCCAGCAGTTACTCAACAGGGTCAGGCAATGAGCAGTTCTTC.

This chain links TRBV7-7 with TRBJ2-2, with D possibly being TRBD1 (6 bases). Germline CDR1 SSHAT, CDR2 FNYEAQ (reference sequence). The V and J ends lost 4 bases and 6 bases respectively, with 9 bases between them. The CDR3 consists of 13 residues. This chain's CDR3 is CASSSRQAGELFF. CDR3 bases: TGTGCCAGCAGCTCCCGACAGGCCGGGGAGCTGTTTTTT.

The chain carries TRBV29-1 and TRBJ2-7; 7 bases align to TRBD1. Germline trimming cut 1 base from V and 4 bases from J; bases unmatched to any gene: 7. Per the germline V gene, CDR1 is SQVTM and CDR2 is ANQGSEA. This CDR3 is 14 amino acids long. The CDR3 spells CSVEVRTGIYEQYF. The CDR3 nucleotides are TGCAGCGTTGAAGTACGGACAGGTATTTACGAGCAGTACTTC.

V is TRBV27 and J is TRBJ1-5; 9 nucleotides match TRBD1. J gave up 7 bases and V 6 bases, and 7 bases lay outside the gene matches. The CDR3 runs to 14 residues. The germline CDR1 and CDR2 sequences are MNHEY and SMNVEV (reference sequence). The CDR3 loop is CASSSGTGTQPQHF. The CDR3 coding sequence is TGTGCCAGCAGCTCCGGGACAGGGACACAGCCCCAGCATTTT.

The rearrangement links TRBV7-2 to TRBJ2-1, with TRBD2 matching 11 bases. The CDR3 spans 16 residues. CDR1 and CDR2 from the germline V gene are SGHTA and FQGNSA. The ends lost 6 bases at V and 3 bases at J; junction bases unmatched: 7. DNA of the CDR3: TGTGCCAGCAGACAGGTAGCGGGAGGGGTCTACAATGAGCAGTTCTTC. Translated, it gives CASRQVAGGVYNEQFF.

The chain combines TRBV5-1 with TRBJ1-5, with 7 bases aligning to TRBD1. Per the germline V gene, CDR1 is SGHRS and CDR2 is YFSETQ. The CDR3 totals 15 residues. Trimming cost V 0 bases and J 10 bases; bases outside gene matches: 10. CDR3 DNA sequence: TGCGCCAGCAGCTTGGAGGGGACAGCGGGCAACCCCCAGCATTTT. Encoded protein: CASSLEGTAGNPQHF.

The chain joins TRBV7-9 to TRBJ1-2; D possibly corresponds to TRBD1 (5 bases). Germline lookup yields CDR1 SEHNR and CDR2 FQNEAQ (reference sequence). The CDR3 sequence is 15 residues long. V lost 3 bases and J 7 bases, leaving 18 bases between the germline ends. The CDR3 sequence is CASSFTGLLGGGYTF. The CDR3 nucleotides read TGTGCCAGCAGCTTCACAGGCCTCCTGGGCGGTGGCTACACCTTC.

V gene TRBV7-2 combines with J gene TRBJ1-2; D perhaps matches TRBD1 (5 bases). V was shortened by 7 bases and J by 5 bases, with 14 bases between the two germline ends. The length of the CDR3 is 13 residues. In germline, CDR1 is SGHTA, CDR2 FQGNSA. The CDR3 nucleotides are TGTGCCAGCACTCAAAGTGGGGGGTATGGCTACACCTTC. It yields the protein CASTQSGGYGYTF.

The J gene is TRBJ2-2, the V gene TRBV2, with unresolved D. V was trimmed by 8 bases and J by 0 bases, leaving 10 bases between them. This CDR3 is built from 14 residues. Germline V gene lookup returns CDR1 SNHLY and CDR2 FYNNEI. The CDR3: CASVPLTNTGELFF. In DNA, the CDR3 is TGTGCCAGCGTTCCCTTAACGAACACCGGGGAGCTGTTTTTT.

This clone was detected only once. The chain recombines TRBV14 with TRBJ2-6; 7 bases match TRBD1. V lost 4 bases, J lost 0 bases, and 9 bases stayed unmatched. The CDR3 length is 18 residues. In germline, CDR1 is SGHDN, CDR2 FVKESK. The CDR3 DNA reads TGTGCCAGCAGCCCGACAGGGCCCTCCTACTCTGGGGCCAACGTCCTGACTTTC. This encodes CASSPTGPSYSGANVLTF.

The rearrangement joins TRBV7-2 to TRBJ2-2; possibly TRBD2 for D (6 bases). Trimming pared 5 bases from V and 3 bases from J, leaving 10 bases between. The length of the CDR3 is 14 residues. Germline V gene data show CDR1 as SGHTA and CDR2 as FQGNSA. The CDR3 nucleotides are TGTGCCAGCAGCAATGGACTACACACCGGGGAGCTGTTTTTT. It codes for CASSNGLHTGELFF.

This clone was seen more than once but under ten times. The chain uses TRBV4-3 and TRBJ2-7; 8 nucleotides align to TRBD1. Per germline, CDR1 LGHNA and CDR2 YSLEER. V lost 4 bases to trimming and J lost 2 bases; unmatched junction nucleotides: 7. The CDR3 has 15 residues. This CDR3 reads CASSLSGTGPYEQYF. CDR3 in DNA: TGCGCCAGCAGCCTCTCCGGGACAGGACCCTACGAGCAGTACTTC.

The chain has TRBV5-6 and TRBJ2-7; TRBD2 matches at 11 bases. The CDR3 runs 15 residues. Per germline, CDR1 SGHDT and CDR2 YYEEEE. The ends lost 3 bases at V and 3 bases at J; junction bases unmatched: 5. The CDR3, as DNA: TGTGCCAGCAGCTGGGGGACTAGCGGCTTCTACGAGCAGTACTTC. It is translated as CASSWGTSGFYEQYF.

A single count supports this clone. The J gene is TRBJ2-7, the V gene TRBV4-3; 12 nucleotides line up with TRBD2. Germline V gives CDR1 LGHNA, CDR2 YSLEER. CDR3 length: 15 residues. V dropped 4 bases and J dropped 3; count of bases not matched to a gene: 4. The CDR3 reads CASSPSSGGDYEQYF. Here the CDR3 DNA reads TGCGCCAGCAGCCCGTCTAGCGGGGGGGACTACGAGCAGTACTTC.

V and J are TRBV19 and TRBJ2-5; 7 bases match TRBD2. The CDR3 contains 13 residues. V was clipped by 5 bases and J by 5 bases; unmatched bases: 5. Germline V gene lookup returns CDR1 LNHDA and CDR2 SQIVND (reference sequence). CDR3 nucleotide sequence: TGTGCCAGTAGTTTGGCGGGAGACGAGACCCAGTACTTC. Translating gives CASSLAGDETQYF.

The rearrangement uses TRBV2 and TRBJ2-1; TRBD2 matches at 9 bases. The germline CDR1 and CDR2 sequences are SNHLY and FYNNEI. V lost 1 base, J lost 10 bases, and 5 bases stayed unmatched. CDR3 length: 14 residues. CDR3: CASSEERGVKEQFF. The DNA of the CDR3 is TGTGCCAGCAGTGAAGAGCGGGGGGTTAAGGAGCAGTTCTTC.

The V call is TRBV27, the J call TRBJ2-5; perhaps TRBD1 as D (7 bases). Germline V gives CDR1 MNHEY, CDR2 SMNVEV (reference sequence). The CDR3 has 15 amino acids. The germline V and J ends were trimmed by 9 bases and 2 bases, with 19 bases remaining between them. DNA for the CDR3: TGTGCCAGTCAGGCGGAGGGGGCTGGACAAGAGACCCAGTACTTC. Its protein is CASQAEGAGQETQYF.

This chain uses TRBV6-1 with TRBJ1-2, with 8 bases lining up with TRBD1. The CDR3 runs 14 residues. V lost 4 bases and J lost 3; bases outside the gene matches: 4. Germline V CDR1 and CDR2: MNHNS, SASEGT. The CDR3 is CASSGTGGDYGYTF. The DNA for the CDR3 is TGTGCCAGCAGTGGAACAGGGGGGGACTATGGCTACACCTTC.

The rearrangement joins TRBV11-3 to TRBJ2-3; TRBD2 is a possible D gene (5 bases). The CDR3 spans 17 residues. CDR1 is SGHNT and CDR2 is YENEEA in the germline V gene. The germline V and J ends were trimmed by 4 bases and 0 bases, with 17 bases remaining between them. The CDR3 DNA sequence: TGTGCCAGCAGCTCCAGAGCGGAGTCCCTAAGCACAGATACGCAGTATTTT. Amino acids: CASSSRAESLSTDTQYF.